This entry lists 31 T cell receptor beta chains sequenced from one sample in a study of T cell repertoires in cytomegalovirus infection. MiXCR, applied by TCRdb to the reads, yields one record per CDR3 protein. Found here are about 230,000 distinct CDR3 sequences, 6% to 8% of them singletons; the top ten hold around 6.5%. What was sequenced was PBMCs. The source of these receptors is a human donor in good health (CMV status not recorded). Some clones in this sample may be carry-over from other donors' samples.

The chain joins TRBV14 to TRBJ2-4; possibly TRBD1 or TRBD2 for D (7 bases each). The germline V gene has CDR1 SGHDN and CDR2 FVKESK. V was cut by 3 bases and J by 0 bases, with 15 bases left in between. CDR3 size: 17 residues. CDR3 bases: TGTGCCAGCAGCCATCTGAGGGAGGGGGCAGCCAAAAACATTCAGTACTTC. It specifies CASSHLREGAAKNIQYF.

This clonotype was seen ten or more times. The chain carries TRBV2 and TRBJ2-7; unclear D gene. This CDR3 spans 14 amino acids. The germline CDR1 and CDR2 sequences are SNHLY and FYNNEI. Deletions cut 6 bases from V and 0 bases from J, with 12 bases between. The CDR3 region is CASRVEPLSYEQYF. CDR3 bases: TGTGCCAGCAGGGTCGAGCCACTCTCCTACGAGCAGTACTTC.

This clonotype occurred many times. CDR3 bases: TGTGCCAGCAGCGTGACTACAGGGGGAGAAACGCAGTATTTT. It codes for CASSVTTGGETQYF. The chain combines TRBV5-6 with TRBJ2-3; TRBD1 matches at 8 bases. CDR1 and CDR2 from the germline V gene are SGHDT and YYEEEE. This CDR3 is 14 amino acids long. After removal of 4 bases from V and 9 bases from J, the junction contained 10 bases not matched to a gene.

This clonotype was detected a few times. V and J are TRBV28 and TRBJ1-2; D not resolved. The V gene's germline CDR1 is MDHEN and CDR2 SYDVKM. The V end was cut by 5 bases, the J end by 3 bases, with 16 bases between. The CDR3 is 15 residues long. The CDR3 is CASSVHLADDYGYTF. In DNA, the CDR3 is TGTGCCAGCAGTGTCCACTTGGCAGATGACTATGGCTACACCTTC.

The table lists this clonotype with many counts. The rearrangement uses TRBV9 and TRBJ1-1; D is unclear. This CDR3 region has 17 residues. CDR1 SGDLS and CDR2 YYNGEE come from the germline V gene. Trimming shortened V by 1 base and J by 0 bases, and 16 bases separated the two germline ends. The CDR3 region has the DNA TGTGCCAGCAGCGTAACCGGGCAGGTGGGAGTGAACACTGAAGCTTTCTTT. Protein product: CASSVTGQVGVNTEAFF. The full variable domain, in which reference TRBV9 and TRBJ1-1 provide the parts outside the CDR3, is DSGVTQTPKHLITATGQRVTLRCSPRSGDLSVYWYQQSLDQGLQFLIQYYNGEERAKGNILERFSAQQFPDLHSELNLSSLELGDSALYFCASSVTGQVGVNTEAFFGQGTRLTVV.

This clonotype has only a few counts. The CDR3: CASSFTNYGYTF. CDR3 nucleotide sequence: TGTGCCAGCAGTTTTACAAACTATGGCTACACCTTC. The chain is built from TRBV12-3 or TRBV12-4 and TRBJ1-2; D not certain. The V and J ends lost 3 bases and 2 bases respectively, with 4 bases between them. The CDR3 runs 12 residues.

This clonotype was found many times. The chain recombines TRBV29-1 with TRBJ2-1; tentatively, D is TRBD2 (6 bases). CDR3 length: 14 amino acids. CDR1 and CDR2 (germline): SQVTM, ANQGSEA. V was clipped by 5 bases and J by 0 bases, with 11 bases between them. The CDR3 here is CSVKRGTSYNEQFF. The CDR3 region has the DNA TGCAGCGTTAAACGGGGGACCTCCTACAATGAGCAGTTCTTC.

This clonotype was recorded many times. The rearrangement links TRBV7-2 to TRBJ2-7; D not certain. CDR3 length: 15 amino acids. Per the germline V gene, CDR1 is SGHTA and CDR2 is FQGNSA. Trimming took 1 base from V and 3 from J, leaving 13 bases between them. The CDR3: CASSLGSALHYEQYF. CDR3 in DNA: TGTGCCAGCAGCTTAGGGTCCGCCTTGCACTACGAGCAGTACTTC.

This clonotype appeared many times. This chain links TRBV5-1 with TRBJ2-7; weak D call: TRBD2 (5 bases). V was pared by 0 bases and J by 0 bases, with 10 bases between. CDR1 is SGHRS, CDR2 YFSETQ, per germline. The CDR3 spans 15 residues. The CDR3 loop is CASSLGEGSSYEQYF. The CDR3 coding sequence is TGCGCCAGCAGCTTGGGAGAGGGATCCTCCTACGAGCAGTACTTC.

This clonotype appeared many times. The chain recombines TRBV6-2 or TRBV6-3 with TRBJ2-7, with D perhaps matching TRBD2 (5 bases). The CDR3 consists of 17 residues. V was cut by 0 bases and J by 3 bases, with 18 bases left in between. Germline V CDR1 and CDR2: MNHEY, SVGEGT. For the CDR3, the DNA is TGTGCCAGCAGTTACTCCCGGGATCGGTCGGGCTACTACGAGCAGTACTTC. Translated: CASSYSRDRSGYYEQYF.

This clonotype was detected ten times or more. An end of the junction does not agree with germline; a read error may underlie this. The CDR3 protein is CASSPENGGHTF. CDR3 sequence (DNA): TGCGCCAGCAGCCCAGAAAACGGGGGTCACACTTTC. The chain recombines TRBV5-1 with TRBJ2-1; D is perhaps TRBD2 (6 bases). The CDR3 totals 12 residues. Germline lookup yields CDR1 SGHRS and CDR2 YFSETQ.

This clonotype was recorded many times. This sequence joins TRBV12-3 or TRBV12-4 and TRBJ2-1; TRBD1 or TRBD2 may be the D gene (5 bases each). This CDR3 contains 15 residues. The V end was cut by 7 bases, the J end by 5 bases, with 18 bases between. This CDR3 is CASTPDEGPDNEQFF. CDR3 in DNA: TGTGCCAGCACCCCAGATGAGGGACCTGACAATGAGCAGTTCTTC.

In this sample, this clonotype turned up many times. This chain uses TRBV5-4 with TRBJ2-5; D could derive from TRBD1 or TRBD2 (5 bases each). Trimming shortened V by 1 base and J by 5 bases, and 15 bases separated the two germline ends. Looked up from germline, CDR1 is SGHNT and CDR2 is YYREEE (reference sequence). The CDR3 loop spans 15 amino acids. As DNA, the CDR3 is TGTGCCAGCAGCTTGAATCCCAAAGAGGGGGAGACCCAGTACTTC. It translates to CASSLNPKEGETQYF.

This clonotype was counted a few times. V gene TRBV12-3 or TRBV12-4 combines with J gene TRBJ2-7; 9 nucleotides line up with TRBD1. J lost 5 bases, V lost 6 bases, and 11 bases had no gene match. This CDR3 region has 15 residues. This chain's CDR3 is CASRASRDRAHEQYF. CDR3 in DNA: TGTGCCAGCAGGGCCTCAAGGGACAGGGCCCACGAGCAGTACTTC.

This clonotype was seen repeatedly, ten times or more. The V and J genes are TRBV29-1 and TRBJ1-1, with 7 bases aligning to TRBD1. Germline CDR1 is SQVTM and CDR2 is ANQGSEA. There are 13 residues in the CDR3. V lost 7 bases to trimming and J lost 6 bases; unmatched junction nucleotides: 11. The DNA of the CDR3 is TGCAGCGGGCGACAGGGAATTGACGCTGAAGCTTTCTTT. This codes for CSGRQGIDAEAFF.

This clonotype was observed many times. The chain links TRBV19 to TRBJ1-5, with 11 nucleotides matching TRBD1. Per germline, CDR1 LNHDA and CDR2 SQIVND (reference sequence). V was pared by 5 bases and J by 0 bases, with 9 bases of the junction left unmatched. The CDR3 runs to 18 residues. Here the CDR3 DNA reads TGTGCCAGTAGTTTAGTTGGACAGGGGGCTTATAGCAATCAGCCCCAGCATTTT. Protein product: CASSLVGQGAYSNQPQHF.

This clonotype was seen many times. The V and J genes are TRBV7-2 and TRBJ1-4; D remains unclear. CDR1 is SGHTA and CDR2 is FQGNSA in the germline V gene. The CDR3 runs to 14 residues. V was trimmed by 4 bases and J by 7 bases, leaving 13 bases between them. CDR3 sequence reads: CASSSRAVGEKLFF. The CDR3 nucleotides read TGTGCCAGCAGCTCCAGAGCCGTGGGTGAAAAACTGTTTTTT.

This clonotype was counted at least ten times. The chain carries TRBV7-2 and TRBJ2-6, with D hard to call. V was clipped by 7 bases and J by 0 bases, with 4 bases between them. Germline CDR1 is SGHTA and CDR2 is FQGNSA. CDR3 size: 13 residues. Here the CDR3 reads CASTLSGANVLTF. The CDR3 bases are TGTGCCAGCACCCTCTCTGGGGCCAACGTCCTGACTTTC.

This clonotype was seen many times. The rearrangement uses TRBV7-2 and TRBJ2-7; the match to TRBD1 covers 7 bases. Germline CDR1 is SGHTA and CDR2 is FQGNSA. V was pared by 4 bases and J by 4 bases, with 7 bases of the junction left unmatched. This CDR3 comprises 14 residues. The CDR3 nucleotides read TGTGCCAGCAGCTCTTACAGGGGACCTTACGAGCAGTACTTC. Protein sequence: CASSSYRGPYEQYF.

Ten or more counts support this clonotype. The CDR3 loop is CASSSTSGGGNTQYF. Written as DNA, the CDR3 is TGTGCCAGCAGCTCCACTAGCGGGGGGGGCAACACGCAGTATTTT. V is TRBV7-2 and J is TRBJ2-3, with 13 bases lining up with TRBD2. V lost 4 bases, J lost 9 bases, and 7 bases stayed unmatched. The CDR3 is 15 residues long. Germline assignment: CDR1 SGHTA and CDR2 FQGNSA.

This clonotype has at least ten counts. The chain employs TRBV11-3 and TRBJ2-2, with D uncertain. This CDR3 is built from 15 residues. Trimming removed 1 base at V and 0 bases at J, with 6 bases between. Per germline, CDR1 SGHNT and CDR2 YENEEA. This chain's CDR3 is CASSLGGSNTGELFF. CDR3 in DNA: TGTGCCAGCAGCTTAGGGGGTTCGAACACCGGGGAGCTGTTTTTT.

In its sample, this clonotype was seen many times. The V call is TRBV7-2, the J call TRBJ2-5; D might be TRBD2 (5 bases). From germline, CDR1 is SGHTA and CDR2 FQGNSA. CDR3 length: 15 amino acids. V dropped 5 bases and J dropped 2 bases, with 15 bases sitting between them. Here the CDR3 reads CASSLLGPSQETQYF. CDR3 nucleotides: TGTGCCAGCAGCCTACTAGGGCCGTCACAAGAGACCCAGTACTTC. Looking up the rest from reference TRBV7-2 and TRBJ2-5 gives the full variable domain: GAGVSQSPSNKVTEKGKDVELRCDPISGHTALYWYRQSLGQGLEFLIYFQGNSAPDKSGLPSDRFSAERTGGSVSTLTIQRTQQEDSAVYLCASSLLGPSQETQYFGPGTRLLVL.

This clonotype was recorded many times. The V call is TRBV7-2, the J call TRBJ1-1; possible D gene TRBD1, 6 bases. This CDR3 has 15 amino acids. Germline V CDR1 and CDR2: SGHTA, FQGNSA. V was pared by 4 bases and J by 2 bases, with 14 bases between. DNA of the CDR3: TGTGCCAGCAGCTCTCCGACAGGTATAAACACTGAAGCTTTCTTT. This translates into CASSSPTGINTEAFF.

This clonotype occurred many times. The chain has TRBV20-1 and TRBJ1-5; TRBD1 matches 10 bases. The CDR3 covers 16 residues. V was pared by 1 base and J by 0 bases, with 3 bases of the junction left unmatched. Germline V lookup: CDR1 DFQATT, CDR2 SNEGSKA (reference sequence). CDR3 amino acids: CSARGGQGSSNQPQHF. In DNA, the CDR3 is TGCAGTGCTAGAGGGGGACAGGGGTCTAGCAATCAGCCCCAGCATTTT.

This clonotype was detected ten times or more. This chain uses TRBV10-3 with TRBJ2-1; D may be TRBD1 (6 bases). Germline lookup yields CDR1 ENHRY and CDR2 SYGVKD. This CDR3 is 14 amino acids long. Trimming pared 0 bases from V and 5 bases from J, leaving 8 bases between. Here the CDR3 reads CAISESGDNNEQFF. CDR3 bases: TGTGCCATCAGTGAGTCTGGGGACAACAATGAGCAGTTCTTC.

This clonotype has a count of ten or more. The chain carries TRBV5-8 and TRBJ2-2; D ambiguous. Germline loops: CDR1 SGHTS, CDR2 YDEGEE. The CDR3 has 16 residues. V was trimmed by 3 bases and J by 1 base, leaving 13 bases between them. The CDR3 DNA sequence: TGTGCCAGCAGCTCCAAAACCCCCATGAACACCGGGGAGCTGTTTTTT. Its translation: CASSSKTPMNTGELFF.

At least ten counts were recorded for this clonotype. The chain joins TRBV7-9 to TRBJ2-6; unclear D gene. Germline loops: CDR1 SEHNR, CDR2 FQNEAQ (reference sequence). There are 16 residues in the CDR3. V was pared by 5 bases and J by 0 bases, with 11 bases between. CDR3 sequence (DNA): TGTGCCAGCAGCCCCCGGACCCTCTCTGGGGCCAACGTCCTGACTTTC. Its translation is CASSPRTLSGANVLTF.

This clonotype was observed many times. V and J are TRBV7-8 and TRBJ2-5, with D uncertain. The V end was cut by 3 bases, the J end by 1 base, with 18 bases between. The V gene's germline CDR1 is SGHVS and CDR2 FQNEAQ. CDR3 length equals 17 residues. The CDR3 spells CASSFLPGSKFQETQYF. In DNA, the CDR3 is TGTGCCAGCAGCTTCTTACCTGGTTCAAAATTCCAAGAGACCCAGTACTTC.

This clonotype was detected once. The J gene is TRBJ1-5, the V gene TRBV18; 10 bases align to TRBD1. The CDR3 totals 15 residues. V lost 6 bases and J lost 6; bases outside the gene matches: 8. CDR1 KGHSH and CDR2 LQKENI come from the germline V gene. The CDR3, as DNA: TGTGCCAGCTCCGAGTCGGGACAGGGGATTCAGCCCCAGCATTTT. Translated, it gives CASSESGQGIQPQHF.

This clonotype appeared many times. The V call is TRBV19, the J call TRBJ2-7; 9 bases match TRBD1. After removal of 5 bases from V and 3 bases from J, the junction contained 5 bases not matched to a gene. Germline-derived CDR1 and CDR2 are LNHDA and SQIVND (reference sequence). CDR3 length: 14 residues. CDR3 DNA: TGTGCCAGTAGTCCTGGACAGGGGCGCTACGAGCAGTACTTC. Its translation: CASSPGQGRYEQYF.

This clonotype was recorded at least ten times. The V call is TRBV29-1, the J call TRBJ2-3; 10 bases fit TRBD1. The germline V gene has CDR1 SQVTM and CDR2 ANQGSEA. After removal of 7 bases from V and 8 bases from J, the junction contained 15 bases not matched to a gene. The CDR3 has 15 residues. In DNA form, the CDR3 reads TGCAGCGCTTCTCTTACGACAGGGGGCGCGGGTACGCAGTATTTT. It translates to CSASLTTGGAGTQYF.